Each of the 31 T cell receptor beta chains below was sequenced from the same sample in a study of T cell responses to AZD1222 COVID-19 vaccine. This table comes from immunoSEQ multiplex PCR, and its TCRdb copy is limited to in-frame clones, with some not included. The sample holds 100,000 to 150,000 clones, 90% seen once. The sequences come from peripheral blood, collected on day 0 of MenACWY control vaccination. These TCRs come from an adult in good health.

This clone has more than one count but fewer than ten. The rearrangement joins TRBV7-9 to TRBJ1-1, with a tentative D call TRBD1 (5 bases). In germline, CDR1 is SEHNR, CDR2 FQNEAQ (reference sequence). The V end lost 6 bases, the J end lost 3 bases, and 14 bases lay between the germline ends. The CDR3 loop spans 14 amino acids. Here the CDR3 DNA reads TGTGCCAGCAGGGGACCGCCGAGGGACACTGAAGCTTTCTTT. Its translation is CASRGPPRDTEAFF.

In this sample, this clone turned up once. This sequence joins TRBV6-6 and TRBJ1-5; D perhaps matches TRBD1 (6 bases). With 6 bases removed from V and 2 bases from J, the gap between germline ends came to 17 bases. The length of the CDR3 is 16 residues. Germline V gene lookup returns CDR1 MNHNY and CDR2 SVGAGI (reference sequence). As DNA, the CDR3 is TGTGCCAGCAGCGCCAAAATACAGGGTCGCAATCAGCCCCAGCATTTT. Protein sequence: CASSAKIQGRNQPQHF.

V usage is TRBV5-8 and J usage is TRBJ1-1; no reliable D call. The CDR3 extends over 15 amino acids. Germline V gene sequence: CDR1 SGHTS, CDR2 YDEGEE. Trimming removed 0 bases from V and 0 bases from J, with 9 bases in between. In nucleotides, the CDR3 is TGTGCCAGCAGCTTGGGTTCGGGGTTGAACACTGAAGCTTTCTTT. It specifies CASSLGSGLNTEAFF.

The chain recombines TRBV12-3 or TRBV12-4 with TRBJ2-3, with D perhaps matching TRBD2 (6 bases). The CDR3 is 12 residues long. The V and J ends lost 8 bases and 2 bases respectively, with 8 bases between them. The CDR3 nucleotides are TGTGCCAGCCGGCGGGACACAGATACGCAGTATTTT. It encodes CASRRDTDTQYF.

This chain connects TRBV19 to TRBJ2-2; 9 nucleotides agree with TRBD2. Germline assignment: CDR1 LNHDA and CDR2 SQIVND (reference sequence). The CDR3 runs 15 residues. Unmatched junction bases numbered 8, after V lost 6 bases and J lost 6 bases. CDR3 coding DNA: TGTGCCAGTAGCCCTGTGGTAGCGGGAGCCGGGGAGCTGTTTTTT. As protein: CASSPVVAGAGELFF.

This clone was seen just once. This rearrangement joins TRBV11-3 to TRBJ1-2; D perhaps matches TRBD1 (5 bases). V was trimmed by 4 bases and J by 0 bases, leaving 15 bases between them. The CDR3 extends over 16 amino acids. Germline V CDR1 and CDR2: SGHNT, YENEEA. CDR3 region: CASSSGKKGANYGYTF. DNA of the CDR3: TGTGCCAGCAGCTCAGGGAAAAAAGGGGCTAACTATGGCTACACCTTC.

This chain connects TRBV3-1 (or the pseudogene TRBV3-2) to TRBJ1-2; D ambiguous. This CDR3 has 12 amino acids. Germline V CDR1 and CDR2: LGHDT, YNNKEL (reference sequence). The V end was cut by 0 bases, the J end by 7 bases, with 6 bases between. The CDR3 protein is CASSQEGFGYTF. In nucleotides, the CDR3 is TGTGCCAGCAGCCAAGAGGGGTTTGGCTACACCTTC.

The chain joins TRBV18 to TRBJ1-2; D is unclear. Germline V gives CDR1 KGHSH, CDR2 LQKENI. The CDR3 sequence is 14 residues long. V shed 2 bases and J shed 4 bases, with 11 bases lying between them. The DNA for the CDR3 is TGTGCCAGCTCACCAGGGTTAGGACGCTATGGCTACACCTTC. It is translated as CASSPGLGRYGYTF.

The chain links TRBV6-5 to TRBJ1-1; D may be TRBD1 (5 bases). Germline V gene sequence: CDR1 MNHEY, CDR2 SVGAGI. Trimming left V 5 bases short and J 4 bases short, with 17 bases between. This CDR3 is 15 amino acids long. The DNA for the CDR3 is TGTGCCAGCAGTCTGCAGGGACGAGGTAGCACTGAAGCTTTCTTT. Encoded protein: CASSLQGRGSTEAFF.

The V call is TRBV19, the J call TRBJ2-3; 9 bases map to TRBD2. The germline V gene has CDR1 LNHDA and CDR2 SQIVND (reference sequence). This CDR3 is built from 17 residues. Trimming at V came to 3 bases and at J to 2 bases, leaving 9 bases not matched to a gene. CDR3 DNA sequence: TGTGCCAGTAGTATGAGGACTAGCGCGAGGATCACAGATACGCAGTATTTT. Its translation: CASSMRTSARITDTQYF.

The chain links TRBV10-3 to TRBJ2-7, with D uncertain. Trimming pared 4 bases from V and 5 bases from J, leaving 12 bases between. Germline V gene data show CDR1 as ENHRY and CDR2 as SYGVKD. This CDR3 has 13 residues. This chain's CDR3 is CAISVHPSNEQYV. CDR3 sequence (DNA): TGTGCCATCAGTGTTCATCCGTCGAACGAGCAGTACGTC.

This clone has a handful of counts. The chain is built from TRBV7-8 and TRBJ1-4; D gene uncertain. The CDR3 is 15 residues long. Germline V gene lookup returns CDR1 SGHVS and CDR2 FQNEAQ. Between the trimmed V and J ends, which lost 1 base and 8 bases, there was a span of 14 bases. This CDR3 is CASSLVSGAGEKLFF. The CDR3 coding sequence is TGTGCCAGCAGCTTAGTGTCTGGCGCGGGGGAAAAACTGTTTTTT.

This chain connects TRBV6-5 to TRBJ2-5; D gene uncertain. The CDR3 length is 16 residues. V dropped 4 bases and J dropped 5 bases, with 20 bases sitting between them. In germline, CDR1 is MNHEY, CDR2 SVGAGI. CDR3 DNA sequence: TGTGCCAGCAGTTCCGACTTGTGGGGAACTGGCGAGACCCAGTACTTC. It codes for CASSSDLWGTGETQYF.

This clone came up once. The rearrangement joins TRBV6-2 or TRBV6-3 to TRBJ2-7, with 7 positions matching TRBD2. CDR3 length: 16 residues. The V gene end was trimmed by 2 bases and the J gene end by 1 base; junction bases not matched to a gene: 8. Per the germline V gene, CDR1 is MNHEY and CDR2 is SVGEGT. The CDR3 DNA follows: TGTGCCAGCAGTTACGGGGGGGGACGCCTTTCCTACGAGCAGTACGTC. As protein: CASSYGGGRLSYEQYV.

This chain uses TRBV6-2 or TRBV6-3 with TRBJ1-2; D not certain. V dropped 4 bases and J dropped 4 bases, with 10 bases sitting between them. Germline CDR1 reads MNHEY; CDR2 reads SVGEGT. The length of the CDR3 is 13 residues. The DNA for the CDR3 is TGTGCCAGCAGTTTAGGAGGGAGCTATGGCTACACCTTC. Translation: CASSLGGSYGYTF.

The chain uses TRBV5-6 and TRBJ2-2; D remains ambiguous. The CDR3 is 13 residues long. CDR1 is SGHDT, CDR2 YYEEEE, per germline. The V gene lost 0 bases and the J gene lost 5 bases, with 5 bases spanning the gap. The CDR3 spells CASSLEVTGELFF. In DNA, the CDR3 is TGTGCCAGCAGCTTGGAGGTTACCGGGGAGCTGTTTTTT.

The chain employs TRBV13 and TRBJ2-1; 8 bases match TRBD2. Germline V lookup: CDR1 PRHDT, CDR2 FYEKMQ (reference sequence). The CDR3 length is 19 residues. V shed 7 bases and J 0 bases; nucleotides not matched to a gene: 17. CDR3 bases: TGTGCCAGCACCCCCCACGGGGGGGTCGGATGGAGCTCCTACAATGAGCAGTTCTTC. As protein: CASTPHGGVGWSSYNEQFF.

This clone was seen a single time. This chain uses TRBV6-5 with TRBJ1-2, with D perhaps TRBD1 (5 bases). The CDR3 contains 15 residues. Between the trimmed V and J ends, which lost 0 bases and 4 bases, there was a span of 12 bases. Germline V gene data show CDR1 as MNHEY and CDR2 as SVGAGI. CDR3 sequence: CASSYSGLQVYGYTF. The CDR3 nucleotides read TGTGCCAGCAGTTACTCGGGATTACAGGTCTATGGCTACACCTTC.

This clone was recorded once. CDR3 loop: CASSGGTGGGGANVLTF. As DNA, the CDR3 is TGTGCCAGCAGTGGAGGGACAGGGGGCGGCGGGGCCAACGTCCTGACTTTC. The rearrangement joins TRBV6-4 to TRBJ2-6; 12 nucleotides line up with TRBD1. The CDR3 is made up of 17 amino acids. Germline lookup yields CDR1 MRHNA and CDR2 SNTAGT. Trimming removed 4 bases from V and 4 bases from J; junction bases left unmatched: 5.

This clone was seen a single time. The chain carries TRBV28 and TRBJ1-4, with a possible D match to TRBD1 (6 bases). Trimming took 5 bases from V and 5 from J, leaving 15 bases between them. This CDR3 is built from 15 residues. Germline loops: CDR1 MDHEN, CDR2 SYDVKM. The DNA of the CDR3 is TGTGCCAGCAGTACCACAGGGTTTGGGAATGAAAAACTGTTTTTT. Amino acid sequence: CASSTTGFGNEKLFF. Supplemented by reference TRBV28 and TRBJ1-4, the full variable domain reads DVKVTQSSRYLVKRTGEKVFLECVQDMDHENMFWYRQDPGLGLRLIYFSYDVKMKEKGDIPEGYSVSREKKERFSLILESASTNQTSMYLCASSTTGFGNEKLFFGSGTQLSVL.

This chain links TRBV7-9 with TRBJ1-3; D is ambiguous. Trimming stripped 4 bases from V and 0 bases from J, with 13 bases between. Per the germline V gene, CDR1 is SEHNR and CDR2 is FQNEAQ (reference sequence). The CDR3 totals 16 residues. The CDR3 DNA is TGTGCCAGCAGCTCCACCGACTCGAACTCTGGAAACACCATATATTTT. This sequence encodes CASSSTDSNSGNTIYF.

The chain recombines TRBV6-5 with TRBJ1-5, with a possible D match to TRBD1 (5 bases). V was shortened by 6 bases and J by 0 bases, with 12 bases between the two germline ends. The CDR3 is made up of 15 amino acids. Looked up from germline, CDR1 is MNHEY and CDR2 is SVGAGI. DNA of the CDR3: TGTGCCAGCAGAGCTGGGACGAATAGCAATCAGCCCCAGCATTTT. Its protein is CASRAGTNSNQPQHF.

The chain combines TRBV6-5 with TRBJ2-5; D is possibly TRBD1 (6 bases). This CDR3 is built from 15 residues. V dropped 2 bases and J dropped 5 bases, with 15 bases sitting between them. The V gene's germline CDR1 is MNHEY and CDR2 SVGAGI. CDR3 DNA sequence: TGTGCCAGCAGTTACCTACTGGGGGCCAGGGAGACCCAGTACTTC. Protein: CASSYLLGARETQYF.

This rearrangement joins TRBV5-1 to TRBJ2-1; perhaps TRBD1 as D (5 bases). From germline, CDR1 is SGHRS and CDR2 YFSETQ. Trimming shortened V by 4 bases and J by 0 bases, and 14 bases separated the two germline ends. This CDR3 comprises 16 residues. CDR3 sequence reads: CASSPPTASSYNEQFF. The CDR3 coding sequence is TGCGCCAGCAGCCCGCCGACAGCAAGCTCCTACAATGAGCAGTTCTTC.

The V gene is TRBV28, the J gene TRBJ1-2; 9 bases line up with TRBD1. Unmatched junction bases numbered 14, after V lost 7 bases and J lost 8 bases. The CDR3 consists of 15 residues. In germline, CDR1 is MDHEN, CDR2 SYDVKM. The DNA for the CDR3 is TGTGCCAGCAAACCGGGACAGGGCCCCCTAAAAGGCTACACCTTC. Its translation: CASKPGQGPLKGYTF.

J is TRBJ2-7 and V is TRBV6-5; a possible D gene is TRBD2 (5 bases). CDR3 size: 11 residues. Germline CDR1 and CDR2: MNHEY and SVGAGI. Trimming shortened V by 2 bases and J by 6 bases, and 5 bases separated the two germline ends. The CDR3 loop is CASSYGGEQYF. The CDR3 DNA is TGTGCCAGCAGTTACGGAGGCGAGCAGTACTTC.

CDR3 in amino acids: CASSGLNTGELFF. The CDR3 DNA reads TGTGCCAGCAGTGGACTGAACACCGGGGAGCTGTTTTTT. The rearrangement uses TRBV2 and TRBJ2-2, with D unresolved. Germline V gene data show CDR1 as SNHLY and CDR2 as FYNNEI. V lost 4 bases, J lost 1 base, and 4 bases lay in between. The CDR3 extends over 13 amino acids.

The chain is built from TRBV4-3 and TRBJ2-3; 12 nucleotides line up with TRBD2. The V gene end was trimmed by 0 bases and the J gene end by 1 base; junction bases not matched to a gene: 8. The CDR3 runs to 19 residues. Looked up from germline, CDR1 is LGHNA and CDR2 is YSLEER. As DNA, the CDR3 is TGCGCCAGCAGCCAAGATCTGTCTAGCGGGGGGGTTGGCACAGATACGCAGTATTTT. As protein: CASSQDLSSGGVGTDTQYF.

The genes are TRBV7-9 and TRBJ1-6, with a tentative D call TRBD1 (5 bases). The germline V gene has CDR1 SEHNR and CDR2 FQNEAQ (reference sequence). The V end was cut by 5 bases, the J end by 10 bases, with 24 bases between. The CDR3 contains 17 residues. CDR3 DNA sequence: TGTGCCAGCAGCCCACTTGGTGGGACGACGTTTAGCTCACCCCTCCACTTT. Amino acid sequence: CASSPLGGTTFSSPLHF. Variable domain in full (rest from reference TRBV7-9 and TRBJ1-6): DTGVSQNPRHKITKRGQNVTFRCDPISEHNRLYWYRQTLGQGPEFLTYFQNEAQLEKSRLLSDRFSAERPKGSFSTLEIQRTEQGDSAMYLCASSPLGGTTFSSPLHFGNGTRLTVT.

V usage is TRBV6-4 and J usage is TRBJ2-3; TRBD1 or TRBD2 may be the D gene (5 bases each). Between the trimmed V and J ends, which lost 4 bases and 2 bases, there was a span of 7 bases. The CDR3 runs 13 residues. In germline, CDR1 is MRHNA, CDR2 SNTAGT. The CDR3 loop is CASSGDPTDTQYF. In DNA form, the CDR3 reads TGTGCCAGCAGTGGGGACCCCACAGATACGCAGTATTTT.

The V call is TRBV28, the J call TRBJ2-3; D is ambiguous. Germline V CDR1 and CDR2: MDHEN, SYDVKM. The CDR3 has 13 amino acids. Trimming took off 5 bases at V and 6 bases at J, with 12 bases between the two ends. CDR3 coding DNA: TGTGCCAGCAGTCCGGGTGCGTGGGATACGCAGTATTTT. Its translation is CASSPGAWDTQYF.